Listed below are T cell receptor beta chains from one sample, sequenced in a study of CD8+CD57+ T cells in acquired aplastic anemia. TCRdb re-called the reads with MiXCR, one entry per CDR3 protein. Counted here are about 180,000 distinct CDR3 sequences, nearly 65% occurring once; the ten biggest clones make up roughly 43%. Sequencing was done on a sample of sorted CD4+, CD8+, or CD8+CD57+ T cells (not recorded which) from PBMCs. These receptors were collected from a human donor with aplastic anemia. Both conserved end residues are part of each CDR3. A D gene is named only where the DNA matches it firmly. Size is omitted from some rows. Given values are once, few, many or a class for expanded clones.

v_call	j_call	clone_size	d_call	cdr3_aa	cdr3_nt
TRBV20-1	TRBJ1-2	few	-	CSARMGQGRGYTF	TGCAGTGCTAGAATGGGGCAGGGTCGCGGCTACACCTTC
TRBV19	TRBJ2-1	-	TRBD2	CASSIRRATGGGEQFF	TGTGCCAGTAGTATACGGCGGGCCACCGGGGGGGGTGAGCAGTTCTTC
TRBV27	TRBJ1-2	-	-	CASSLGGTDYGYTF	TGTGCCAGCAGTTTAGGGGGTACCGACTATGGCTACACCTTC
TRBV27	TRBJ2-7	-	TRBD1	CASSSGTGTGALEQYF	TGTGCCAGCAGCTCAGGTACCGGGACAGGGGCCCTCGAGCAGTACTTC
TRBV5-6	TRBJ2-3	many	-	CASSLEVDTQYF	TGTGCCAGCAGCTTGGAGGTAGATACGCAGTATTTT
TRBV20-1	TRBJ2-5	-	-	CSARGLGVGETQYF	TGCAGTGCTAGAGGCCTCGGGGTGGGAGAGACCCAGTACTTC
TRBV7-3	TRBJ2-1	many	TRBD2	CASSGTSGGVGEQFF	TGTGCCAGCAGCGGGACTAGCGGGGGGGTAGGAGAGCAGTTCTTC
TRBV19	TRBJ2-1	many	TRBD2	CASSATSGVSSYNEQFF	TGTGCCAGTAGTGCCACTAGCGGGGTTAGCTCCTACAATGAGCAGTTCTTC
TRBV9	TRBJ2-3	-	-	CASSVGLASDTQYF	TGTGCCAGCAGCGTAGGGTTAGCTTCAGATACGCAGTATTTT
TRBV5-1	TRBJ2-7	-	TRBD1	CASSPGTALLEQYF	TGCGCCAGCAGCCCCGGGACAGCACTCCTCGAGCAGTACTTC
TRBV12-3/TRBV12-4	TRBJ2-3	once	-	CASSHVGSTDTQYF	TGTGCCAGCAGTCACGTCGGAAGCACAGATACGCAGTATTTT
TRBV20-1	TRBJ1-1	once	TRBD1	CSAQGQGNTEAFF	TGCAGTGCCCAGGGACAGGGGAACACTGAAGCTTTCTTT
TRBV7-9	TRBJ2-7	-	-	CASRLPSSYEQYF	TGTGCCAGCAGACTCCCGAGCTCCTACGAGCAGTACTTC
TRBV14	TRBJ1-5	few	-	CASSHTGYNQPQHF	TGTGCCAGCAGCCACACAGGGTACAATCAGCCCCAGCATTTT
TRBV4-1	TRBJ2-7	once	-	CASSQVLATYEQYF	TGCGCCAGCAGCCAAGTCTTGGCAACCTACGAGCAGTACTTC
TRBV7-3	TRBJ2-2	-	-	CASSLNPAANTGELFF	TGTGCCAGCAGCTTAAATCCAGCGGCGAACACCGGGGAGCTGTTTTTT
TRBV12-3/TRBV12-4	TRBJ2-3	-	-	CASHPGDRHGTQYF	TGTGCCAGTCATCCCGGGGACCGTCACGGAACGCAGTATTTT
TRBV24-1	TRBJ2-3	-	-	CATSDPPTDTQYF	TGTGCCACCAGTGATCCCCCCACAGATACGCAGTATTTT
TRBV3-1	TRBJ2-5	many	-	CASSQGAWRETQYF	TGTGCCAGCAGCCAGGGGGCTTGGAGAGAGACCCAGTACTTC
TRBV2	TRBJ1-2	-	TRBD1	CAITKPGQGIDGYTF	TGTGCCATCACGAAACCGGGACAGGGGATCGACGGCTACACCTTC
TRBV5-1	TRBJ1-3	many	TRBD1	CASSLGQGAGDTIYF	TGCGCCAGCAGCTTAGGACAGGGGGCTGGAGACACCATATATTTT
TRBV6-1	TRBJ2-7	few	-	CASTSRGRGAFYEQYF	TGTGCCAGCACTAGCAGGGGGCGGGGGGCCTTCTACGAGCAGTACTTC
TRBV19	TRBJ2-7	-	TRBD1	CASKVGTGFLYEQYF	TGTGCCAGTAAGGTCGGGACAGGGTTTCTCTACGAGCAGTACTTC
TRBV25-1	TRBJ2-3	-	TRBD2	CASSAGGPSTDTQYF	TGTGCCAGCAGCGCGGGAGGGCCTAGCACAGATACGCAGTATTTT
TRBV7-9	TRBJ2-3	-	-	CASSRQITDAQYF	TGTGCCAGCAGCCGACAGATCACAGATGCGCAGTATTTT
TRBV19	TRBJ1-1	few	-	CASSIPGNTEAFF	TGTGCCAGTAGTATCCCGGGAAACACTGAAGCTTTCTTT
TRBV15	TRBJ2-4	-	-	CATSRADGTVAKNIQYF	TGTGCCACCAGCAGAGCAGACGGGACGGTAGCCAAAAACATTCAGTACTTC
TRBV2	TRBJ2-7	-	-	CASSEAASNEQYF	TGTGCCAGCAGTGAGGCGGCGAGCAACGAGCAGTACTTC
TRBV6-5	TRBJ2-7	-	TRBD2	CASSPLRGKAGEFTYEQYF	TGTGCCAGCAGTCCGCTCAGAGGGAAAGCGGGAGAGTTCACCTACGAGCAGTACTTC
TRBV19	TRBJ2-3	-	TRBD2	CASSILADSTDTQYF	TGTGCCAGTAGTATCCTAGCGGACAGCACAGATACGCAGTATTTT
TRBV19	TRBJ1-5	-	-	CASRVGGVSQPQHF	TGTGCCAGTAGAGTCGGGGGTGTTAGCCAGCCCCAGCATTTT
TRBV10-3	TRBJ2-5	-	TRBD1	CAISQTGPKETQYF	TGTGCCATCAGTCAGACAGGGCCCAAAGAGACCCAGTACTTC
TRBV5-5	TRBJ1-1	once	-	CASSAYTGSPSTEASF	TGTGCCAGCAGCGCATACACCGGGAGCCCTAGCACTGAAGCTTCCTTT
TRBV7-9	TRBJ1-2	-	-	CASSSGGGRGYTF	TGTGCCAGCAGCTCTGGGGGAGGAAGAGGCTACACCTTC
TRBV7-9	TRBJ2-6	-	-	CASSLTLGANVLTF	TGTGCCAGCAGCTTAACGCTTGGGGCCAACGTCCTGACTTTC
TRBV19	TRBJ1-1	-	-	CASSIDTGTEAFF	TGTGCCAGTAGTATAGACACTGGCACTGAAGCTTTCTTT
TRBV2	TRBJ1-6	many	TRBD1	CASSPGQGSPPLHF	TGTGCCAGCAGCCCGGGACAGGGGAGCCCACCCCTCCACTTT
TRBV7-9	TRBJ1-2	few	TRBD1	CASLVWTGNGYTF	TGTGCCAGCTTGGTGTGGACAGGGAACGGCTACACCTTC
TRBV12-3/TRBV12-4	TRBJ2-3	once	TRBD2	CASKLAGGPDTQYF	TGTGCCAGCAAGCTAGCGGGGGGGCCAGATACGCAGTATTTT
TRBV7-2	TRBJ2-7	-	-	CASSLQGPRYEQYF	TGTGCCAGCAGCTTACAGGGCCCACGGTACGAGCAGTACTTC
TRBV20-1	TRBJ1-5	few	TRBD1	CSARDPTGRNQPQHF	TGCAGTGCTAGAGACCCGACAGGGCGGAATCAGCCCCAGCATTTT
TRBV2	TRBJ2-5	-	-	CASSRGRGRFQETQYF	TGTGCCAGCAGCCGGGGGAGGGGGCGATTCCAAGAGACCCAGTACTTC
TRBV14	TRBJ2-7	many	-	CASSQASGYEQYF	TGTGCCAGCAGCCAGGCGTCCGGCTACGAGCAGTACTTC
TRBV2	TRBJ2-3	-	-	CASRGSSRTDTQYF	TGTGCCAGCAGGGGGTCCTCCCGCACAGATACGCAGTATTTT
TRBV6-5	TRBJ1-6	-	-	CASSYLSGSPLHF	TGTGCCAGCAGTTACCTTTCGGGTTCACCCCTCCACTTT
TRBV7-9	TRBJ1-5	-	TRBD1	CASSLLQGTVVFNQPQHF	TGTGCCAGCAGCTTACTACAGGGGACAGTAGTTTTTAATCAGCCCCAGCATTTT
TRBV2	TRBJ2-7	-	-	CASSPGERYEQYF	TGTGCCAGCAGCCCAGGGGAGAGGTACGAGCAGTACTTC
TRBV2	TRBJ2-1	-	-	CASVPNYNEQFF	TGTGCCAGCGTTCCGAACTACAATGAGCAGTTCTTC
TRBV2	TRBJ1-2	many	-	CASSEGQGYYGYTF	TGTGCCAGCAGTGAAGGTCAGGGGTACTATGGCTACACCTTC
TRBV29-1	TRBJ1-1	-	-	CSVVRQHNTEAFF	TGCAGCGTTGTAAGGCAGCATAACACTGAAGCTTTCTTT